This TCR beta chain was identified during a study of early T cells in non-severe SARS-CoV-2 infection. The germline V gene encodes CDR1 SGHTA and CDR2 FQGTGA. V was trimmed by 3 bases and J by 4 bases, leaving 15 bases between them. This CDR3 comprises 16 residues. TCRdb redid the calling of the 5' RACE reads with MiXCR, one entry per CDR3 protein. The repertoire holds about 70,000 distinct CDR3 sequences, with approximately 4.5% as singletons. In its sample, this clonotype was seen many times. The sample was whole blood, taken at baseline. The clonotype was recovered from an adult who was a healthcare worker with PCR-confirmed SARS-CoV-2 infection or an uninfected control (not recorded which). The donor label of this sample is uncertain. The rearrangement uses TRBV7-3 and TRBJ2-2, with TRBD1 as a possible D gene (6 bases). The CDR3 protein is CASSLRDNPSTGELFF. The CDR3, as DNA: TGTGCCAGCAGCTTGAGGGACAATCCCTCCACCGGGGAGCTGTTTTTT.